This T cell receptor beta chain was obtained from a study of identical twins. The germline CDR1 and CDR2 sequences are DFQATT and SNEGSKA (reference sequence). CDR3 length: 12 amino acids. TCRdb used MiXCR to reprocess the 5' RACE reads, holding one entry per CDR3 protein. The repertoire holds hundreds of thousands of distinct CDR3 sequences, with 20% to 25% as singletons. This clonotype was seen a handful of times. This sample was also put to use in a study of yellow fever vaccine responses in identical twins.

The rearrangement joins TRBV20-1 to TRBJ2-5, with a possible D match to TRBD2 (6 bases). The sample consisted of CD4+ T cells sorted from blood. The sequence came from a woman younger than 30 in good health. CDR3 bases: TGCAGCCCCCGGGGGTCCCAAGAGACCCAGTACTTC. Its protein product is CSPRGSQETQYF.